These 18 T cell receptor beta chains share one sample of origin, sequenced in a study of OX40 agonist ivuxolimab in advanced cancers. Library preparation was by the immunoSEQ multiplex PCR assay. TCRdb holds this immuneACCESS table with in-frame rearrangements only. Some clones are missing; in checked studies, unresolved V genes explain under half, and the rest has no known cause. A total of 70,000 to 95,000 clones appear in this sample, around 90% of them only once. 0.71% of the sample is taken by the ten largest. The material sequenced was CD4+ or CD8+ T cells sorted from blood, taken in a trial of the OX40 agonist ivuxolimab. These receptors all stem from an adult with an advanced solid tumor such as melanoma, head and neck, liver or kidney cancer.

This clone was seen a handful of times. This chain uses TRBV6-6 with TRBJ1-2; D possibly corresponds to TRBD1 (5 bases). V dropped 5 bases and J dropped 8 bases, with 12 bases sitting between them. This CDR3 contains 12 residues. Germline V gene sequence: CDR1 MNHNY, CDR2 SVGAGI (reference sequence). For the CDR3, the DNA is TGTGCCAGCAGTGTAGAAGGGGTCGGCTACACCTTC. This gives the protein CASSVEGVGYTF.

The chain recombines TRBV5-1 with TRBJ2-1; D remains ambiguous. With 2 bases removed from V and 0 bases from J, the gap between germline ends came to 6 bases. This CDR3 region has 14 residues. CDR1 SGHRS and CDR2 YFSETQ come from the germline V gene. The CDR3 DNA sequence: TGCGCCAGCAGCTTTGATCGCTCCTACAATGAGCAGTTCTTC. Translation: CASSFDRSYNEQFF.

This chain's CDR3 is CASTPVGGEETQYF. The CDR3 nucleotides read TGTGCCAGCACCCCTGTAGGAGGCGAAGAGACCCAGTACTTC. The chain links TRBV7-9 to TRBJ2-5; possibly TRBD2 for D (5 bases). In germline, CDR1 is SEHNR, CDR2 FQNEAQ (reference sequence). The CDR3 is made up of 14 amino acids. Trimming left V 7 bases short and J 3 bases short, with 15 bases between. Complete variable domain (other parts from reference TRBV7-9 and TRBJ2-5): DTGVSQNPRHKITKRGQNVTFRCDPISEHNRLYWYRQTLGQGPEFLTYFQNEAQLEKSRLLSDRFSAERPKGSFSTLEIQRTEQGDSAMYLCASTPVGGEETQYFGPGTRLLVL.

CDR3 coding DNA: TGTGCCAGCAGCTTAGTCTCCGGGTCTGGGACCCAGTACTTC. Translated, it gives CASSLVSGSGTQYF. J is TRBJ2-5 and V is TRBV11-2, with unresolved D. CDR1 and CDR2 (germline): SGHAT, FQNNGV. The V and J ends lost 1 base and 7 bases respectively, with 13 bases between them. The CDR3 runs 14 residues.

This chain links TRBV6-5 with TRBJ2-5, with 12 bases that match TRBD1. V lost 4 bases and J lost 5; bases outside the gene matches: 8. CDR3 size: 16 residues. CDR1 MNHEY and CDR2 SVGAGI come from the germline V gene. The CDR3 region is CASSFRDRGRGETQYF. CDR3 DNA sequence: TGTGCCAGCAGTTTTCGGGACAGGGGGCGCGGGGAGACCCAGTACTTC.

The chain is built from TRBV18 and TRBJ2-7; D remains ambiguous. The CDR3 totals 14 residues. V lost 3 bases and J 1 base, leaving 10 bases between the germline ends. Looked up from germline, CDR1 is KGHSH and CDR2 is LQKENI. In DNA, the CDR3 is TGTGCCAGCTCACCGACGGACGGATCCTACGAGCAGTACTTC. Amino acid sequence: CASSPTDGSYEQYF.

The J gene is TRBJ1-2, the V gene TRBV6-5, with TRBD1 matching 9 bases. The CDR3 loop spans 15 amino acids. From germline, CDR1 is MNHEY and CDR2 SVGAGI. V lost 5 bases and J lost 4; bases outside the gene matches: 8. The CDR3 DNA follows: TGTGCCAGCAGTACGTACGGACAGGGGTCCTATGGCTACACCTTC. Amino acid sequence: CASSTYGQGSYGYTF.

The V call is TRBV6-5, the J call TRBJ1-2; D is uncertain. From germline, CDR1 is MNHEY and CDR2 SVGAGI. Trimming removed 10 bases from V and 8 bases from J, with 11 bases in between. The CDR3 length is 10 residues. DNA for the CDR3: TGTGCCATAGTCGTGGGAGGCTACACCTTC. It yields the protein CAIVVGGYTF.

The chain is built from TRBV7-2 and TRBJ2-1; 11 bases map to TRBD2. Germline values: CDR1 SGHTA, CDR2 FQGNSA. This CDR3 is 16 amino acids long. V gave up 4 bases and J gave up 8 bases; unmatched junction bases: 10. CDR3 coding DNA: TGTGCCAGCAGCTCGACTAGCGGGGCCCCCTTCGATGAGCAGTTCTTC. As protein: CASSSTSGAPFDEQFF.

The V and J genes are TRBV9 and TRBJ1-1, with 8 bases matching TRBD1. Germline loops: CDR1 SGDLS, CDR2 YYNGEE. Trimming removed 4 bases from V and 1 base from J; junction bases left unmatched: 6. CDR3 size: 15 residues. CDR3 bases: TGTGCCAGCAGCCCCCGGACAGGGACGAACACTGAAGCTTTCTTT. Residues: CASSPRTGTNTEAFF.

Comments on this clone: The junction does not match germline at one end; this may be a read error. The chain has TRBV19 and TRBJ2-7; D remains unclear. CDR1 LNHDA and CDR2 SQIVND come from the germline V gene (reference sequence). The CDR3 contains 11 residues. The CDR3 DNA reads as TGTGCCAGTAGTATAGCCCGTCCGGTGGTCTTC. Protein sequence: CASSIARPVVF. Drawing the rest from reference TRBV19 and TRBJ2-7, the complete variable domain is DGGITQSPKYLFRKEGQNVTLSCEQNLNHDAMYWYRQDPGQGLRLIYYSQIVNDFQKGDIAEGYSVSREKKESFPLTVTSAQKNPTAFYLCASSIARPVVFGPGTRLTVT.

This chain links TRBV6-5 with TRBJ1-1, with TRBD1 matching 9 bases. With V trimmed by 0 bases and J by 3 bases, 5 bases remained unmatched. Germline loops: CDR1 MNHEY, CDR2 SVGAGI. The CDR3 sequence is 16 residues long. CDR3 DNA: TGTGCCAGCAGTTACTCCCAACGGACAGGGGACACTGAAGCTTTCTTT. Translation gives CASSYSQRTGDTEAFF.

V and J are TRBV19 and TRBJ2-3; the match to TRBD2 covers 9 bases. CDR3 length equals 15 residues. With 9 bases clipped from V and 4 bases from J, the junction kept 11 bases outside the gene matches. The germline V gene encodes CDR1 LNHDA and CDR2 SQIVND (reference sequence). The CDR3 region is CASIPRGRASDTQYF. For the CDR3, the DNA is TGTGCCAGCATTCCTCGCGGGAGGGCCTCAGATACGCAGTATTTT.

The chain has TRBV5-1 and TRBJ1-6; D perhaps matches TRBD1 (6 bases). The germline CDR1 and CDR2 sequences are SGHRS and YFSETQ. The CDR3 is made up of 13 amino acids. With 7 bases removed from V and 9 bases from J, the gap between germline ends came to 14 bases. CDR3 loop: CASHRDNTSPLHF. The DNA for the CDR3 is TGCGCCAGCCACCGGGACAATACTTCACCCCTCCACTTT. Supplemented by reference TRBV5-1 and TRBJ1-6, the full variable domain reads KAGVTQTPRYLIKTRGQQVTLSCSPISGHRSVSWYQQTPGQGLQFLFEYFSETQRNKGNFPGRFSGRQFSNSRSEMNVSTLELGDSALYLCASHRDNTSPLHFGNGTRLTVT.

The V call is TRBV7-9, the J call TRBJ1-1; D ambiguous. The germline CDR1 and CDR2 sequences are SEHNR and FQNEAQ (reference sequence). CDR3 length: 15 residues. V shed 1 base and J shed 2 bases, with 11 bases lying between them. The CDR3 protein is CASSLGELSNTEAFF. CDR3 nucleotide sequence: TGTGCCAGCAGCTTAGGAGAACTTTCTAACACTGAAGCTTTCTTT.

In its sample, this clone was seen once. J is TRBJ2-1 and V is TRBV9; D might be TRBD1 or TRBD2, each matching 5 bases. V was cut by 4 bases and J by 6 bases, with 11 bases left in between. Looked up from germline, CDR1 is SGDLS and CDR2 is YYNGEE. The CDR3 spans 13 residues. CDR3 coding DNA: TGTGCCAGCAGCTTGGGACCTTCCAATGAGCAGTTCTTC. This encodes CASSLGPSNEQFF.

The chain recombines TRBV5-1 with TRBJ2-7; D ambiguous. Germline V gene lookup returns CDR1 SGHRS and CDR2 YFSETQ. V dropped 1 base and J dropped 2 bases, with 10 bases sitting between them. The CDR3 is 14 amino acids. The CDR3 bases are TGCGCCAGCAGCTTGATCACGGGCACCTACGAGCAGTACTTC. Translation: CASSLITGTYEQYF.

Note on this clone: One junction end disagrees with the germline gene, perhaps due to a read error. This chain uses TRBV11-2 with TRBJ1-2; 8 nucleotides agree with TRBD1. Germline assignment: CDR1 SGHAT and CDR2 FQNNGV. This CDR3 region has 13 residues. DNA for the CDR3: TGTGCCAGCAGCCCAGGGACAGGTGCGGGCTTCACCTTC. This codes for CASSPGTGAGFTF.